This section outlines one T cell receptor (beta chain) sequence together with its context. Antigen specificity is unknown. The data were obtained in a study of cytomegalovirus exposure and HLA in healthy donors. The length of the CDR3 is 16 residues. Germline CDR1 SEHNR, CDR2 FQNEAQ (reference sequence). Trimming removed 0 bases at V and 0 bases at J, with 8 bases between. All the people who gave samples were healthy bone marrow donors. Both 60 Vbeta primers and 13 Jbeta primers went into the PCR. This table comes from immunoSEQ multiplex PCR, and its TCRdb copy is limited to in-frame clones, with some not included. Here the sample spans approximately 170,000 clones, 80% to 90% being singletons. General observations from the study: In an earlier analysis, about 87% or about 30%: the productive usage of most TCR beta V segments.

Sequencing used PBMCs. This chain joins TRBV7-9 and TRBJ2-2, with no clear D. The TCR originated in a male donor in good health and CMV-seronegative. Here the CDR3 DNA reads TGTGCCAGCAGCTTAGCGGTTAGCCCGAACACCGGGGAGCTGTTTTTT. Translation gives CASSLAVSPNTGELFF.